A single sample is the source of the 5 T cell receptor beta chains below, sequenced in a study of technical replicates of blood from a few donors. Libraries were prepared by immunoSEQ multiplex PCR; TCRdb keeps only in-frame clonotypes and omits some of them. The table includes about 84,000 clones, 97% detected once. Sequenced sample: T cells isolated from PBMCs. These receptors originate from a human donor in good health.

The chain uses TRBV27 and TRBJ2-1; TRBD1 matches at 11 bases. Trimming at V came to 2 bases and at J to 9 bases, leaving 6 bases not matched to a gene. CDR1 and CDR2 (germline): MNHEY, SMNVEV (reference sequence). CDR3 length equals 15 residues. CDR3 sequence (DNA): TGTGCCAGCAGTTTAGTTAGCGGGACAGGGGGTGAGCAGTTCTTC. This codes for CASSLVSGTGGEQFF.

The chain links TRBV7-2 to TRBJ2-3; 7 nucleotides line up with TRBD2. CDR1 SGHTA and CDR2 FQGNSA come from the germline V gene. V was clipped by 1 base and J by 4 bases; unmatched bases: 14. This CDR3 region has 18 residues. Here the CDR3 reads CASSLVPWRWEGADTQYF. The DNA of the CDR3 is TGTGCCAGCAGCTTAGTCCCCTGGAGGTGGGAGGGTGCAGATACGCAGTATTTT. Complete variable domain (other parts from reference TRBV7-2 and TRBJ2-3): GAGVSQSPSNKVTEKGKDVELRCDPISGHTALYWYRQSLGQGLEFLIYFQGNSAPDKSGLPSDRFSAERTGGSVSTLTIQRTQQEDSAVYLCASSLVPWRWEGADTQYFGPGTRLTVL.

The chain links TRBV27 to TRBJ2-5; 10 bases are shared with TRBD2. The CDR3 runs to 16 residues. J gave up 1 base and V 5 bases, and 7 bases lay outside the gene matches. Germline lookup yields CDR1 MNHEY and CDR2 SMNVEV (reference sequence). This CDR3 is CASSLRGTSAQETQYF. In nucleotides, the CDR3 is TGTGCCAGCAGTCTCCGCGGGACTAGCGCCCAAGAGACCCAGTACTTC.

CDR3: CASTPAGNSGNTIYF. The CDR3 DNA reads as TGTGCCAGCACCCCCGCAGGGAACTCTGGAAACACCATATATTTT. The chain recombines TRBV11-3 with TRBJ1-3; the D gene is possibly TRBD1 (5 bases). Trimming cost V 7 bases and J 0 bases, with 13 bases left between them. CDR3 length: 15 residues. Looked up from germline, CDR1 is SGHNT and CDR2 is YENEEA. Drawing the rest from reference TRBV11-3 and TRBJ1-3, the complete variable domain is EAGVVQSPRYKIIEKKQPVAFWCNPISGHNTLYWYLQNLGQGPELLIRYENEEAVDDSQLPKDRFSAERLKGVDSTLKIQPAELGDSAVYLCASTPAGNSGNTIYFGEGSWLTVV.

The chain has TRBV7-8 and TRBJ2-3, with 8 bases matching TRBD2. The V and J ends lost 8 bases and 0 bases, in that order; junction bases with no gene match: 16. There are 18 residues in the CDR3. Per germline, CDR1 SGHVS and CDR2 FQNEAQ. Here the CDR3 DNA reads TGTGCCAGCGTAAAGCGGCCACCAGGCGGGGGGAGCACAGATACGCAGTATTTT. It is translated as CASVKRPPGGGSTDTQYF.